A selection of T cell receptor beta chains follows, all from one sample in a study of T cells after yellow fever vaccination. MiXCR, run by TCRdb on the 5' RACE reads, gives a single entry per CDR3 protein. The sample yields more than 90,000 distinct CDR3 sequences, more than 5.5% seen once. This material consisted of CD4+ T cells sorted from PBMCs, taken 35 to 50 days after the first yellow fever vaccination. All receptors derive from a man aged 18 to 30 who received the YFV17D yellow fever vaccine. The CDR3 runs from the conserved cysteine through the conserved F or W. The D gene is left open where the match is weak. Expanded clones get a size class; other rows say once, few or many, or leave the size out.

J gene | clone size | D gene | V gene | CDR3 DNA | CDR3 protein
TRBJ1-1 | many | TRBD1 | TRBV5-1 | TGCGCCAGCAGCCAGGACAGGTTCATGAACACTGAAGCTTTCTTT | CASSQDRFMNTEAFF
TRBJ1-4 | many | . | TRBV20-1 | TGCAGTGCTATTAGCGTCAGGGACCAATATGAAAAACTGTTTTTT | CSAISVRDQYEKLFF
TRBJ2-7 | many | . | TRBV7-3 | TGTGCCAGCAGCCGATCGGGGATTCAAACCAGCGAGCAGTACTTC | CASSRSGIQTSEQYF
TRBJ2-2 | . | . | TRBV5-1 | TGCGCCAGCAGTCCCGGCGTCGGGGAGCTGTTTTTT | CASSPGVGELFF
TRBJ1-2 | many | . | TRBV7-2 | TGTGCCAGCAGCTCTCCCTTTAGGGGTTATGGCTACACCTTC | CASSSPFRGYGYTF
TRBJ1-6 | few | . | TRBV15 | TGTGCCACCAGCAGAGAGGGGAGGATTAATTCACCCCTCCACTTT | CATSREGRINSPLHF
TRBJ2-3 | many | . | TRBV15 | TGTGCCACCAGCAGAGAAGGGGCCCTCGCAGATACGCAGTATTTT | CATSREGALADTQYF
TRBJ2-5 | . | . | TRBV5-1 | TGCGCCAGCCGCAGAGGTCTAGCGACGGGTGAGACCCAGTACTTC | CASRRGLATGETQYF
TRBJ1-4 | few | . | TRBV7-9 | TGTGCCAGCAGCGCATGGGGGGGGATTGAGGAAAAACTGTTTTTT | CASSAWGGIEEKLFF
TRBJ2-7 | few | . | TRBV12-3/TRBV12-4 | TGTGCCAGCAGCCGGGGACTCTATTACGAGCAGTACTTC | CASSRGLYYEQYF
TRBJ1-5 | few | . | TRBV12-5 | TGTGCTAGTGGCCAACTAAATCAGCCCCAGCATTTT | CASGQLNQPQHF
TRBJ2-4 | many | . | TRBV7-2 | TGTGCCAGCAGCTTATCGGAATCATCCACCACACAGTACTTC | CASSLSESSTTQYF
TRBJ2-7 | many | . | TRBV20-1 | TGCAGTGCTAGAGGGGAGGGGGGCTACTCCTACGAGCAGTACTTC | CSARGEGGYSYEQYF
TRBJ1-2 | many | TRBD1 | TRBV4-1 | TGCGCCAGCAGCCAAGTTTTACGTCGACAGGGCCATGGCTACACCTTC | CASSQVLRRQGHGYTF
TRBJ2-3 | many | . | TRBV7-2 | TGTGCCAGCAGCCCGGACTATCTTAGCACAGATACGCAGTATTTT | CASSPDYLSTDTQYF
TRBJ2-3 | many | . | TRBV5-1 | TGCGCCAGCAGCTTGGGAGGGGTTCACACAGATACGCAGTATTTT | CASSLGGVHTDTQYF
TRBJ2-7 | many | . | TRBV27 | TGTGCCAGCAGTTCCCGGACAGCCCCCGCGGGCGAGCAGTACTTC | CASSSRTAPAGEQYF
TRBJ2-2 | few | . | TRBV11-2 | TGTGCCAGCAGCCCATGGAGGGCCGGGGAGCTGTTTTTT | CASSPWRAGELFF
TRBJ2-1 | many | TRBD2 | TRBV6-5 | TGTGCCACCTGCGGACTAGCGGGGGGGCGAAGAGAGCAGTTCTTC | CATCGLAGGRREQFF
TRBJ1-1 | few | TRBD1 | TRBV5-1 | TGCGCCAGCAGCTTGGATGGACAGGGGAGGACTGAAGCTTTCTTT | CASSLDGQGRTEAFF
TRBJ2-1 | few | . | TRBV5-4 | TGTGCCAGCAGCTTGGACAGGGCAAGCTCCTACAATGAGCAGTTCTTC | CASSLDRASSYNEQFF
TRBJ2-7 | . | . | TRBV10-2 | TGCGCCAGCAGCTTCCCTGGGGGAAACTCCTACGAGCAGTACTTC | CASSFPGGNSYEQYF
TRBJ2-3 | few | . | TRBV7-2 | TGTGCCAGCAATCCCGGGTCCCGTGGGGATACGCAGTATTTT | CASNPGSRGDTQYF
TRBJ1-6 | many | . | TRBV6-2/TRBV6-3 | TGTGCCAGCAGTTACGCCCAGGCTAATTCACCCCTCCACTTT | CASSYAQANSPLHF
TRBJ2-7 | many | . | TRBV18 | TGTGCCAGCTCACCACCGGGGGGGGCGGACGAGCAGTACTTC | CASSPPGGADEQYF
TRBJ2-1 | many | TRBD1 | TRBV4-3 | TGCGCCAGCAGCCCCCGGGACAGGGGGCGTAATGAGCAGTTCTTC | CASSPRDRGRNEQFF
TRBJ1-4 | many | . | TRBV2 | TGTGCCAGCAGTCTTAGCCGTGAAAAACTGTTTTTT | CASSLSREKLFF
TRBJ1-6 | many | TRBD1 | TRBV5-6 | TGTGCCAGCAGCCGGCGACAGGGGGGCTCCTATAATTCACCCCTCCACTTT | CASSRRQGGSYNSPLHF
TRBJ2-5 | many | . | TRBV20-1 | TGCAGTGCTAGAGTAGCCACCCAAGAGACCCAGTACTTC | CSARVATQETQYF
TRBJ2-1 | many | TRBD2 | TRBV6-1 | TGTGCCAGCAAGGGCGGGGGCTCCTACAATGAGCAGTTCTTC | CASKGGGSYNEQFF
TRBJ2-1 | many | . | TRBV24-1 | TGTGCCACCAGTGATTCGACTAGGGCCTACAATGAGCAGTTCTTC | CATSDSTRAYNEQFF
TRBJ2-3 | many | . | TRBV5-1 | TGCGCCAGCAGCTTGGCCAACACGCAGTATTTT | CASSLANTQYF
TRBJ2-4 | few | . | TRBV28 | TGTGCCAGCAGCCCCCCGGGTCTCAATAGGATAGCCAAAAACATTCAGTACTTC | CASSPPGLNRIAKNIQYF
TRBJ1-4 | many | TRBD1 | TRBV5-8 | TGTGCCAGCAGCTTTGGACAGGGTCAAAATAATGAAAAACTGTTTTTT | CASSFGQGQNNEKLFF
TRBJ1-2 | few | . | TRBV5-6 | TGTGCCAGCAGCTTGTTGGGCGGAATGGGTTTTGGCTACACCTTC | CASSLLGGMGFGYTF
TRBJ1-1 | many | . | TRBV5-1 | TGCGCCAGCAGCCCCGCCCCGTTGAGGAACACTGAAGCTTTCTTT | CASSPAPLRNTEAFF
TRBJ2-1 | many | TRBD1 | TRBV12-3/TRBV12-4 | TGTGCCAGCAGGCAAGGGACAGGGGTGGAGCAGTTCTTC | CASRQGTGVEQFF
TRBJ1-2 | many | . | TRBV4-3 | TGCGCCAGCAGCCAAGAGGGAGCAGCGGTGGGGGGAAGCTATGGCTACACCTTC | CASSQEGAAVGGSYGYTF
TRBJ2-2 | many | TRBD1 | TRBV11-2 | TGTGCCAGCAGCCCGGGACAGGGAACCGGGGAGCTGTTTTTT | CASSPGQGTGELFF
TRBJ2-3 | many | . | TRBV6-6 | TGTGCCAGCAGTCCCCGTTCCGCAGATACGCAGTATTTT | CASSPRSADTQYF
TRBJ1-1 | . | TRBD1 | TRBV2 | TGTGCCAGCAGGGGGGACAGGGGGCTCGCGACTGAAGCTTTCTTT | CASRGDRGLATEAFF
TRBJ2-5 | many | . | TRBV7-8 | TGTGCCAGCAGCTTACCACCGGGTGGGGAGACCCAGTACTTC | CASSLPPGGETQYF
TRBJ2-3 | . | . | TRBV7-2 | TGTGCCAGCAGCTTAGACCATCTGGGGGCCGATACGCAGTATTTT | CASSLDHLGADTQYF
TRBJ2-1 | . | TRBD2 | TRBV6-1 | TGTGCCAGCACCCCCGGACTAGCGGGAGAGCAGTTCTTC | CASTPGLAGEQFF
TRBJ1-1 | . | . | TRBV20-1 | TGCAGTGCTAGGGAAGGGGGGGCTTACACTGAAGCTTTCTTT | CSAREGGAYTEAFF
TRBJ1-3 | few | . | TRBV28 | TGTGCCAGCAGTTTCCCTGGAAACACCATATATTTT | CASSFPGNTIYF